One sample yielded the 4 T cell receptor beta chains listed below, sequenced in a study of T cell responses to AZD1222 COVID-19 vaccine. TCRdb's table, derived via immunoSEQ multiplex PCR, lists solely in-frame clones and lacks some. Among 100,000 to 120,000 clones listed, 85% to 95% were seen once. This specimen was peripheral blood, taken 28 days after the second AZD1222 dose. The receptors stem from an adult who received the AZD1222 COVID-19 vaccine.

The chain is built from TRBV11-2 and TRBJ1-3; TRBD1 matches 7 bases. With V trimmed by 0 bases and J by 0 bases, 14 bases remained unmatched. The CDR3 spans 20 residues. CDR1 and CDR2 (germline): SGHAT, FQNNGV. CDR3 sequence (DNA): TGTGCCAGCAGCTTAGAAGGGGGTTGGACAGGTCCCCTCTCTGGAAACACCATATATTTT. This translates into CASSLEGGWTGPLSGNTIYF.

The rearrangement links TRBV19 to TRBJ1-2, with 7 bases aligning to TRBD1. CDR1 and CDR2 (germline): LNHDA, SQIVND (reference sequence). Trimming cost V 3 bases and J 6 bases; bases outside gene matches: 4. The CDR3 has 13 amino acids. CDR3 region: CASSIRQGDGYTF. In DNA form, the CDR3 reads TGTGCCAGTAGTATCAGACAGGGAGATGGCTACACCTTC.

The gene calls are TRBV7-9 and TRBJ2-6; D is uncertain. The CDR3 is 14 amino acids. Germline assignment: CDR1 SEHNR and CDR2 FQNEAQ (reference sequence). The ends were cut back, 9 bases at V and 2 bases at J, with 11 bases in the middle. The CDR3 spells CASGTVAGANVLTF. CDR3 DNA: TGTGCCAGTGGAACAGTAGCTGGGGCCAACGTCCTGACTTTC.

The rearrangement uses TRBV27 and TRBJ1-5; 12 positions match TRBD1. The CDR3 loop spans 15 amino acids. CDR1 and CDR2 from the germline V gene are MNHEY and SMNVEV (reference sequence). V dropped 7 bases and J dropped 6; count of bases not matched to a gene: 7. The CDR3 region is CASTPGQGAIQPQHF. The CDR3 DNA is TGTGCCAGCACCCCGGGACAGGGGGCGATTCAGCCCCAGCATTTT.